A single sample gave rise to the 20 T cell receptor beta chains below, sequenced in a study of blood T cells in healthy people across ages. The second PCR ran about 6 to 11 cycles with a sample-barcoded 5' primer and J-beta primers. TCRdb re-analysed the 5' RACE reads in MiXCR, keeping a single row per CDR3 protein. The sample lists hundreds of thousands of distinct CDR3 sequences, approximately 30% occurring once. Sequenced input: blood. These receptors all stem from an elderly woman in good health.

In its sample, this clonotype was seen many times. The chain links TRBV10-3 to TRBJ2-1; 7 bases line up with TRBD1. V trimming: 6 bases; J trimming: 2 bases; junction bases outside the gene matches: 4. The CDR3 covers 14 residues. CDR1 is ENHRY and CDR2 is SYGVKD in the germline V gene. CDR3 bases: TGTGCCATCAGCCAGGGGGATGCCTACAATGAGCAGTTCTTC. Translating gives CAISQGDAYNEQFF.

This clonotype is a singleton in its sample. This sequence joins TRBV7-8 and TRBJ2-7; D possibly corresponds to TRBD1 (5 bases). This CDR3 spans 17 amino acids. CDR1 is SGHVS and CDR2 is FQNEAQ in the germline V gene. Trimming left V 4 bases short and J 2 bases short, with 21 bases between. CDR3: CASSSQARTQKTYEQYF. The DNA for the CDR3 is TGTGCCAGCAGCTCGCAGGCACGGACACAAAAAACCTACGAGCAGTACTTC.

This chain joins TRBV15 and TRBJ1-1; weak D call: TRBD1 (6 bases). The germline V and J ends were trimmed by 0 bases and 7 bases, with 9 bases remaining between them. In germline, CDR1 is LNHNV, CDR2 YYDKDF (reference sequence). The CDR3 is 13 residues long. CDR3 sequence (DNA): TGTGCCACCAGCAGAGATATCAGGGGTGAAGCTTTCTTT. Amino acids: CATSRDIRGEAFF.

This clonotype has a count of ten or more. The V and J genes are TRBV20-1 and TRBJ2-7; TRBD1 agrees at 10 bases. Trimming at V came to 3 bases and at J to 1 base, leaving 9 bases not matched to a gene. Germline assignment: CDR1 DFQATT and CDR2 SNEGSKA (reference sequence). The CDR3 is 16 residues long. CDR3: CSASMVGQGVSYEQYF. CDR3 nucleotide sequence: TGCAGTGCTAGTATGGTTGGACAGGGGGTGTCCTACGAGCAGTACTTC.

As concerns this clonotype: Its ends do not fully match the called genes, so a read error is possible. V usage is TRBV12-3 or TRBV12-4 and J usage is TRBJ2-2; 8 bases match TRBD1. This CDR3 region has 14 residues. This CDR3 is CASSKLTGVGERFF. The CDR3 DNA is TGTGCCAGCAGCAAATTGACAGGGGTCGGGGAGCGGTTTTTT.

Concerning this clonotype: A read error may account for a junction end that differs from germline. CDR3 nucleotide sequence: TGTGCCAGCAGCCAAGGTCGAGGCGGGGCTAGCAAGTTCTTT. Protein product: CASSQGRGGASKFF. The chain employs TRBV3-1 and TRBJ2-1, with a possible D match to TRBD2 (6 bases). The CDR3 length is 14 residues. Germline assignment: CDR1 LGHDT and CDR2 YNNKEL (reference sequence).

This clonotype was seen more than once but under ten times. V and J are TRBV6-1 and TRBJ2-6; possibly TRBD1 or TRBD2 for D (7 bases each). The ends were cut back, 5 bases at V and 1 base at J, with 18 bases in the middle. The CDR3 loop spans 18 amino acids. Looked up from germline, CDR1 is MNHNS and CDR2 is SASEGT. CDR3 protein: CASSRRGGGWSGANVLTF. CDR3 sequence (DNA): TGTGCCAGCAGTCGGCGGGGAGGGGGCTGGTCTGGGGCCAACGTCCTGACTTTC.

This clonotype was seen a single time. With a much larger clone just one base away, this may be a read error. The gene calls are TRBV5-1 and TRBJ2-7; maybe TRBD1 (7 bases). CDR3 length: 14 residues. V dropped 4 bases and J dropped 7 bases, with 18 bases sitting between them. CDR1 SGHRS and CDR2 YFSETQ come from the germline V gene. The CDR3 nucleotides read TGCGCCAGCAGCGCGGGACAGATCTACAATGAGCAGTACTTC. Translation gives CASSAGQIYNEQYF.

This clonotype was seen ten or more times. The chain combines TRBV24-1 with TRBJ2-3, with a tentative D call TRBD2 (6 bases). The V gene's germline CDR1 is KGHDR and CDR2 SFDVKD. Trimming stripped 4 bases from V and 0 bases from J, with 10 bases between. The CDR3 has 15 residues. DNA for the CDR3: TGTGCCACCAGTGACCCCGGGGGTAGCACAGATACGCAGTATTTT. Protein product: CATSDPGGSTDTQYF.

With respect to this clonotype: Possible read error: a much larger clone is one base away. This chain links TRBV10-3 with TRBJ2-7; D is possibly TRBD2 (6 bases). V dropped 4 bases and J dropped 12 bases, with 16 bases sitting between them. This CDR3 has 12 amino acids. Germline V gene sequence: CDR1 ENHRY, CDR2 SYGVKD. The CDR3 DNA reads TGTGCCATCAGTGCCGGGGGAGAGACCCGGTACTTC. Translating it yields CAISAGGETRYF.

This clonotype occurred many times. The rearrangement joins TRBV2 to TRBJ2-7; tentatively, D is TRBD1 or TRBD2 (5 bases each). CDR3 length: 14 residues. From germline, CDR1 is SNHLY and CDR2 FYNNEI. V was trimmed by 3 bases and J by 1 base, leaving 10 bases between them. The CDR3 DNA is TGTGCCAGCAGTGATGGGGACCGTTCCTACGAGCAGTACTTC. Translation gives CASSDGDRSYEQYF.

As to this clonotype: One base away lies a much larger clone, so this may be a sequencing read error. This chain links TRBV28 with TRBJ2-7; 12 bases align to TRBD2. The J call may be in error: the DNA end matches TRBJ2-5 better. This CDR3 has 15 residues. Germline assignment: CDR1 MDHEN and CDR2 SYDVKM. In nucleotides, the CDR3 is TGTGCCGGCAGTTTGCCTAGCGGGGGGGCAGAGACCCAGTACTTC. This translates into CAGSLPSGGAETQYF.

This clonotype was seen a handful of times. This chain uses TRBV27 with TRBJ2-2; TRBD1 matches 8 bases. From germline, CDR1 is MNHEY and CDR2 SMNVEV (reference sequence). This CDR3 spans 14 amino acids. Trimming took 6 bases from V and 6 from J; bases not matched to a gene: 6. In DNA form, the CDR3 reads TGTGCCAGCAGATGGGACAGGCGCGCCGGGGAGCTGTTTTTT. Its protein product is CASRWDRRAGELFF.

V usage is TRBV5-4 and J usage is TRBJ1-4; a possible D gene is TRBD1 (6 bases). Germline V CDR1 and CDR2: SGHNT, YYREEE (reference sequence). V lost 0 bases and J 8 bases, leaving 8 bases between the germline ends. The CDR3 is 13 amino acids. The CDR3 bases are TGTGCCAGCAGCTTGGGACAGGAGGAAAAACTGTTTTTT. This translates into CASSLGQEEKLFF.

Points on this clonotype: A much bigger clone sits one base away, suggesting this may be a read error. V usage is TRBV30 and J usage is TRBJ2-5; D possibly matches TRBD1 or TRBD2 (5 bases each). This CDR3 has 12 amino acids. Germline values: CDR1 GTSNPN, CDR2 SVGIG (reference sequence). CDR3 coding DNA: TGTGCCTGGAGTATACCGAAAGGGACCAAGTACTTC. It specifies CAWSIPKGTKYF.

This clonotype was counted many times. The chain recombines TRBV7-2 with TRBJ2-1; no definite D call. V gave up 4 bases and J gave up 7 bases, with 11 bases separating them. This CDR3 spans 13 amino acids. The germline gives CDR1 SGHTA, CDR2 FQGNSA. The CDR3 DNA is TGTGCCAGCAGCTCACATTTCGGTAATGAGCAGTTCTTC. This sequence encodes CASSSHFGNEQFF.

Ten or more counts support this clonotype. V is TRBV6-5 and J is TRBJ1-2; 12 bases line up with TRBD1. The germline CDR1 and CDR2 sequences are MNHEY and SVGAGI. J gave up 7 bases and V 7 bases, and 7 bases lay outside the gene matches. CDR3 length: 14 residues. CDR3 bases: TGTGCCAGCACCCAGGGACAGGGGGCGGGTGGCTACACCTTC. This translates into CASTQGQGAGGYTF.

In its sample, this clonotype was seen a few times. The chain has TRBV14 and TRBJ1-1, with no clear D. V lost 0 bases, J lost 5 bases, and 10 bases lay in between. CDR1 SGHDN and CDR2 FVKESK come from the germline V gene. This CDR3 comprises 14 residues. DNA for the CDR3: TGTGCCAGCAGCCAAGAAATTGCGGCAACTGAAGCTTTCTTT. Its translation is CASSQEIAATEAFF.

This clonotype was seen at least ten times. This chain joins TRBV15 and TRBJ2-1, with 11 bases lining up with TRBD2. The tail of the sequence fits TRBJ2-7 better, so the J call may be wrong. CDR3 size: 17 residues. Germline values: CDR1 LNHNV, CDR2 YYDKDF (reference sequence). CDR3 region: CATSRALAGDSYNEQYF. CDR3 nucleotide sequence: TGTGCCACCAGCAGAGCACTAGCGGGGGACTCCTACAATGAGCAGTACTTC.

The CDR3 is CSASERRDRRETQYF. In nucleotides, the CDR3 is TGCAGTGCTAGCGAAAGGAGGGACCGAAGGGAGACCCAGTACTTC. The chain links TRBV20-1 to TRBJ2-5, with a possible D match to TRBD2 (6 bases). The V and J ends lost 3 bases and 5 bases respectively, with 19 bases between them. The CDR3 contains 15 residues. Looked up from germline, CDR1 is DFQATT and CDR2 is SNEGSKA (reference sequence).